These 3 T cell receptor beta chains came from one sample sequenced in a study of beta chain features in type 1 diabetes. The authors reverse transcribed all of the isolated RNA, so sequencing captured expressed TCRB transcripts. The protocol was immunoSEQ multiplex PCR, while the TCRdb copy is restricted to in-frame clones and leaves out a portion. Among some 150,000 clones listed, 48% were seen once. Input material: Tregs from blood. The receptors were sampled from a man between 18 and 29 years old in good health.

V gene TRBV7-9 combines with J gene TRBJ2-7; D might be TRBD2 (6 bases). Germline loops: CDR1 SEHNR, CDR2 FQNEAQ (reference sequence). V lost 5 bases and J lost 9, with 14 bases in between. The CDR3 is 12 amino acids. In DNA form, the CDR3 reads TGTGCCAGCAGCCCCGTCCCCGGGAGGCAGTACTTC. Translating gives CASSPVPGRQYF.

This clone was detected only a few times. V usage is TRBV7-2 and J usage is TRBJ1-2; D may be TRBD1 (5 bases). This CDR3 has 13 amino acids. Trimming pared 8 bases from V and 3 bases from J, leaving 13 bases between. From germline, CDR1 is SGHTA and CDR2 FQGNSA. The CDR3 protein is CASWGLRDYGYTF. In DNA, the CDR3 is TGTGCCAGCTGGGGCCTACGGGACTATGGCTACACCTTC.

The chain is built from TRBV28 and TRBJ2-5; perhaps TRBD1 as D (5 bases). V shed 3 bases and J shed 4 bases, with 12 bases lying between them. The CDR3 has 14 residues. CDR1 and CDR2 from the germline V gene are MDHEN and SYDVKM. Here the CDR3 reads CASSFQGSGETQYF. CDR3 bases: TGTGCCAGCAGTTTCCAGGGATCCGGAGAGACCCAGTACTTC.